This T cell receptor beta chain was documented in a study of shared clonotypes between healthy human individuals. Trimming took 8 bases from V and 8 from J; bases not matched to a gene: 10. The CDR3 has 13 amino acids. Germline CDR1 MNHNS, CDR2 SASEGT. Findings of the study overall: Only blood samples were collected, and tissue repertoires likely differ. Some naive CD4 clonotypes, roughly 4.5%, turned up in common across several donors.

Sequencing used immunoSEQ multiplex PCR; TCRdb keeps in-frame clones, though not all of them. The data hold a few hundred thousand clones, with roughly 91% observed a single time. In this sample, this clone turned up once. What it recognizes is unknown. The specimen sequenced was memory CD8+ T cells sorted from blood. Subset defined: CD45RO+ cells pooled with CCR7-negative TemRA cells. The clonotype originates from a man younger than 35 in good health. The chain carries TRBV6-1 and TRBJ1-2, with 8 bases matching TRBD1. In nucleotides, the CDR3 is TGTGCCAGCTGGAGGCAGGGGGCGCGAGGCTACACCTTC. Its protein product is CASWRQGARGYTF.